This is a list of T cell receptor beta chains from one sample in a study of blood T cell repertoires in COVID-19. The repertoire was sequenced with immunoSEQ multiplex PCR; TCRdb's copy has only in-frame clones and lacks some. The table records roughly 140,000 clones, roughly 76% of them present only once. Sequencing was done on a sample of peripheral blood. These receptors originate from a human donor with acute or convalescent COVID-19. The donor label of this sample is uncertain. Both conserved end residues are part of each CDR3. D genes are given only for firm matches. The size field is filled for only some rows; it gives once, few, many or a size class.

CDR3 protein,CDR3 DNA,D gene,clone size,J gene,V gene
CASSPGAANTGELFF,TGCGCCAGCAGCCCAGGGGCCGCGAACACCGGGGAGCTGTTTTTT,NA,NA,TRBJ2-2,TRBV4-1
CSVVRNRGIGMNTEAFF,TGCAGCGTCGTCAGGAACAGGGGGATCGGAATGAACACTGAAGCTTTCTTT,TRBD1,NA,TRBJ1-1,TRBV29-1
CASSPGGALETQYF,TGTGCCAGCAGTCCGGGAGGGGCCTTGGAGACCCAGTACTTC,TRBD2,NA,TRBJ2-5,TRBV6-5
CASSLERGPNYGYTF,TGTGCCAGCAGTCTAGAAAGGGGTCCTAACTATGGCTACACCTTC,NA,NA,TRBJ1-2,TRBV7-9
CATSRDLEGPLHF,TGTGCCACCAGCAGAGATCTCGAGGGTCCCCTCCACTTT,NA,NA,TRBJ1-6,TRBV15
CASSRESGNTIYF,TGTGCCAGCAGTCGAGAATCTGGAAACACCATATATTTT,NA,once,TRBJ1-3,TRBV2
CASSRLGQENYGYTF,TGTGCCAGCAGTCGCTTGGGACAGGAGAACTATGGCTACACCTTC,TRBD1,NA,TRBJ1-2,TRBV6-6
CASSWTVNTGELFF,TGTGCCAGCAGTTGGACAGTAAACACCGGGGAGCTGTTTTTT,NA,NA,TRBJ2-2,TRBV27
CAWSVVALSSPLHF,TGTGCCTGGAGTGTAGTGGCCCTTTCTTCACCCCTCCACTTT,NA,NA,TRBJ1-6,TRBV30
CASIPGAGDYGYTF,TGTGCCAGTATCCCTGGGGCGGGGGACTATGGCTACACCTTC,NA,NA,TRBJ1-2,TRBV19
CASSSGGLGETQYF,TGCGCCAGCAGCTCGGGGGGCCTGGGGGAGACCCAGTACTTC,NA,few,TRBJ2-5,TRBV4-1
CASSFPPGGQPQHF,TGTGCCAGCAGTTTCCCTCCGGGAGGTCAGCCCCAGCATTTT,NA,NA,TRBJ1-5,TRBV28
CATSGTGAYNEKLFF,TGTGCCACCTCCGGGACAGGGGCCTATAATGAAAAACTGTTTTTT,TRBD1,NA,TRBJ1-4,TRBV10-3
CASSLGDRGNQPQHF,TGTGCCAGCAGCTTGGGGGACAGGGGTAATCAGCCCCAGCATTTT,TRBD1,NA,TRBJ1-5,TRBV7-6
CASSLGQGAHETQYF,TGTGCCAGCAGCTTAGGGCAGGGGGCGCATGAGACCCAGTACTTC,TRBD1,NA,TRBJ2-5,TRBV7-2
CASSQDMGQGETQYF,TGTGCCAGCAGCCAAGATATGGGGCAGGGGGAGACCCAGTACTTC,NA,NA,TRBJ2-5,TRBV3-1/TRBV3-2
CASARGSQETQYF,TGTGCCAGCGCACGTGGCTCACAAGAGACCCAGTACTTC,NA,once,TRBJ2-5,TRBV18
CASSPEVGGWDGYTF,TGCGCCAGCAGCCCGGAAGTAGGGGGATGGGATGGCTACACCTTC,NA,NA,TRBJ1-2,TRBV4-1
CASSEARGPNTGELFF,TGTGCCAGCAGTGAAGCAAGGGGGCCGAACACCGGGGAGCTGTTTTTT,TRBD1,NA,TRBJ2-2,TRBV6-1
CASSRRTSGRMDTQYF,TGTGCCAGCAGCCGAAGGACTAGCGGAAGGATGGATACGCAGTATTTT,TRBD2,NA,TRBJ2-3,TRBV5-4
CASTLTGGRGEQYF,TGTGCCAGCACTCTAACGGGCGGGCGAGGAGAGCAGTACTTC,NA,few,TRBJ2-7,TRBV5-4
CASSLNGNTEAFF,TGTGCCAGCAGCTTAAACGGGAACACTGAAGCTTTCTTT,NA,NA,TRBJ1-1,TRBV7-2
CASSRTVNYEQYF,TGTGCCAGTAGCAGGACAGTTAACTACGAGCAGTACTTC,NA,once,TRBJ2-7,TRBV19
CAINPDMGAEAFF,TGTGCCATCAATCCCGACATGGGTGCTGAAGCTTTCTTT,NA,NA,TRBJ1-1,TRBV10-3
CASSLNSPGRGDTIYF,TGTGCCAGCAGCTTAAACTCTCCAGGGCGTGGAGACACCATATATTTT,NA,NA,TRBJ1-3,TRBV7-3
CASSLTGNTEAFF,TGTGCCAGCAGTTTAACAGGGAACACTGAAGCTTTCTTT,NA,NA,TRBJ1-1,TRBV12-3/TRBV12-4
CASSADDRGRETQYF,TGTGCCAGCAGCGCTGATGACAGGGGGAGAGAGACCCAGTACTTC,TRBD1,NA,TRBJ2-5,TRBV5-6
CASSLNPQGDAFF,TGTGCCAGCAGCTTAAATCCTCAGGGGGATGCTTTCTTT,TRBD1,NA,TRBJ1-1,TRBV7-6
CASSSLTGETGELFF,TGCGCCAGCAGCTCCCTGACAGGGGAGACCGGGGAGCTGTTTTTT,TRBD1,NA,TRBJ2-2,TRBV5-1
CASRGGAASFYGYTF,TGTGCCAGCAGGGGGGGAGCAGCTTCATTCTATGGCTACACCTTC,NA,NA,TRBJ1-2,TRBV11-2
CAWRDPGQKAFF,TGTGCCTGGAGGGATCCGGGACAGAAAGCTTTCTTT,TRBD1,NA,TRBJ1-1,TRBV30
CASRAQGPPNTEAFF,TGTGCCAGCAGGGCACAGGGGCCCCCGAACACTGAAGCTTTCTTT,TRBD1,NA,TRBJ1-1,TRBV2
CASRPFRGTGLFSSTDTQYF,TGTGCCAGCAGGCCTTTTCGAGGGACAGGTCTGTTCTCTAGCACAGATACGCAGTATTTT,TRBD1,once,TRBJ2-3,TRBV7-6
CASSYSDRVLDTQYF,TGTGCCAGCAGTTACTCGGACAGGGTGTTAGATACGCAGTATTTT,TRBD1,NA,TRBJ2-3,TRBV6-6
CSARTGTGLFF,TGCAGTGCTCGGACAGGGACTGGACTGTTTTTT,TRBD1,NA,TRBJ1-4,TRBV20-1
CASSSESVRRGYTF,TGTGCCAGCAGCTCTGAATCCGTTCGCAGAGGCTACACCTTC,NA,few,TRBJ1-2,TRBV9
CASNLQGLVNEQYF,TGTGCCAGCAACCTACAGGGGTTGGTGAACGAGCAGTACTTC,TRBD1,NA,TRBJ2-7,TRBV2
CASSDTAPAGNQPQHF,TGCGCCAGCAGTGATACGGCCCCGGCGGGCAATCAGCCCCAGCATTTT,NA,NA,TRBJ1-5,TRBV10-2
CASSPRGEKLFF,TGTGCCAGCTCACCCCGAGGGGAAAAACTGTTTTTT,NA,NA,TRBJ1-4,TRBV18
CASSLRGEKLFF,TGTGCCAGCAGTCTAAGGGGTGAAAAACTGTTTTTT,NA,NA,TRBJ1-4,TRBV2
CASSQSQVNTEAFF,TGCGCCAGCAGCCAATCCCAGGTGAACACTGAAGCTTTCTTT,NA,few,TRBJ1-1,TRBV4-1
CSASWSSGTNYGYTF,TGCAGTGCTAGTTGGTCTTCGGGGACTAACTATGGCTACACCTTC,NA,NA,TRBJ1-2,TRBV20-1
CASSYSARGYTQYF,TGTGCCAGCAGTTACTCGGCCAGGGGGTATACGCAGTATTTT,TRBD1,NA,TRBJ2-3,TRBV6-5
CASSDFAGGYTF,TGTGCCAGCAGTGACTTCGCCGGTGGCTACACCTTC,NA,once,TRBJ1-2,TRBV6-4
CASSQAWYRAYNSPLHF,TGTGCCAGCAGCCAAGCGTGGTATCGCGCCTATAATTCACCCCTCCACTTT,NA,once,TRBJ1-6,TRBV14
CASSTSIGEAIIEQFF,TGTGCCAGCAGCACGTCCATCGGGGAGGCCATAATAGAGCAGTTCTTC,NA,few,TRBJ2-1,TRBV11-2
CASSRTGESYEQYF,TGTGCCAGTAGTAGGACAGGCGAATCCTACGAGCAGTACTTC,TRBD1,once,TRBJ2-7,TRBV19
CASSFAGTPEAFF,TGTGCCAGCAGTTTTGCAGGGACTCCTGAAGCTTTCTTT,NA,once,TRBJ1-1,TRBV12-3/TRBV12-4
CASSLSIRGEQYF,TGTGCCAGCAGTTTATCGATTCGGGGGGAGCAGTACTTC,NA,NA,TRBJ2-7,TRBV27
CASSQPGQGGYGYTF,TGCGCCAGCAGCCAGCCGGGACAGGGAGGCTATGGCTACACCTTC,TRBD1,NA,TRBJ1-2,TRBV4-1